The 22 T cell receptor beta chains given below trace back to one sample, sequenced in a study of blood T cell repertoires in COVID-19 (dated by TCRdb to the early 2020s). The method behind the library was the immunoSEQ multiplex PCR assay. TCRdb retrieved this table from immuneACCESS and kept in-frame rearrangements only. Not all clones are present; in checked studies, unresolved V genes account for under half, and no reason is known for the remainder. Across this sample there are around 130,000 clones, with 82% seen only once. The ten largest clones capture about 4% of the sample. The sequenced sample consisted of peripheral blood. The receptors here all came from a woman older than 75 with acute or convalescent COVID-19.

The chain carries TRBV7-9 and TRBJ2-5; 10 bases line up with TRBD2. The germline gives CDR1 SEHNR, CDR2 FQNEAQ (reference sequence). CDR3 length: 15 residues. V shed 6 bases, J shed 4 bases, and the junction held 8 bases outside the gene matches. The CDR3 DNA reads as TGTGCCAGCAGAGCCGGGACTAGCGCCCGAGAGACCCAGTACTTC. Its translation is CASRAGTSARETQYF. Looking up the rest from reference TRBV7-9 and TRBJ2-5 gives the full variable domain: DTGVSQNPRHKITKRGQNVTFRCDPISEHNRLYWYRQTLGQGPEFLTYFQNEAQLEKSRLLSDRFSAERPKGSFSTLEIQRTEQGDSAMYLCASRAGTSARETQYFGPGTRLLVL.

The rearrangement joins TRBV12-3 or TRBV12-4 to TRBJ1-2; unclear D gene. CDR3 length: 12 residues. The V and J ends lost 6 bases and 1 base respectively, with 6 bases between them. The CDR3 region is CASSPSNYGYTF. DNA for the CDR3: TGTGCCAGCAGCCCGAGTAACTATGGCTACACCTTC.

The sample holds a few counts of this clone. This rearrangement joins TRBV10-1 to TRBJ1-6; D unclear. The CDR3 extends over 17 amino acids. V gave up 0 bases and J gave up 8 bases, with 17 bases separating them. Germline V gene sequence: CDR1 WNHNN, CDR2 SYGVQD (reference sequence). CDR3 nucleotides: TGCGCCAGCAGTGAGTCGAAAGATAGAAGTCCCTATTCACCCCTCCACTTT. It is translated as CASSESKDRSPYSPLHF.

This clone was seen a single time. The gene calls are TRBV27 and TRBJ1-2; D perhaps matches TRBD1 (5 bases). V lost 6 bases and J 4 bases, leaving 15 bases between the germline ends. The CDR3 is 14 residues long. The V gene's germline CDR1 is MNHEY and CDR2 SMNVEV (reference sequence). The DNA of the CDR3 is TGTGCCAGCAGAAAAATGACAGACCTCTATGGCTACACCTTC. Translated: CASRKMTDLYGYTF.

V usage is TRBV28 and J usage is TRBJ2-7; TRBD1 agrees at 8 bases. The CDR3 runs 13 residues. Trimming removed 9 bases from V and 3 bases from J; junction bases left unmatched: 7. Per the germline V gene, CDR1 is MDHEN and CDR2 is SYDVKM. In DNA form, the CDR3 reads TGTGCCAGTATAGGACAGGGTGACTACGAGCAGTACTTC. Protein: CASIGQGDYEQYF.

The chain carries TRBV3-1 (or the pseudogene TRBV3-2) and TRBJ1-5; D remains unclear. Trimming took off 3 bases at V and 4 bases at J, with 19 bases between the two ends. The CDR3 spans 17 residues. From germline, CDR1 is LGHDT and CDR2 YNNKEL (reference sequence). DNA for the CDR3: TGTGCCAGCAGCCAGGGATCGGGGTTCGGCAGGAATCAGCCCCAGCATTTT. Translating gives CASSQGSGFGRNQPQHF.

This chain uses TRBV30 with TRBJ1-1, with a weak D call TRBD1 (5 bases). Germline V gene sequence: CDR1 GTSNPN, CDR2 SVGIG (reference sequence). There are 11 residues in the CDR3. Trimming removed 6 bases from V and 4 bases from J, with 9 bases in between. CDR3 in DNA: TGTGCCTGCTCCCAGGGCACTGAAGCTTTCTTT. Translating it yields CACSQGTEAFF.

J is TRBJ2-1 and V is TRBV7-9, with 7 positions matching TRBD2. J lost 0 bases, V lost 1 base, and 9 bases had no gene match. The CDR3 has 18 amino acids. In germline, CDR1 is SEHNR, CDR2 FQNEAQ (reference sequence). The CDR3 nucleotides read TGTGCCAGCAGCTTAGACGCTGGCGGGGGAAGCTCCTACAATGAGCAGTTCTTC. Translation: CASSLDAGGGSSYNEQFF.

The chain couples TRBV2 to TRBJ1-2, with D tentatively TRBD1 (6 bases). CDR1 and CDR2 from the germline V gene are SNHLY and FYNNEI. This CDR3 spans 12 amino acids. With 6 bases removed from V and 5 bases from J, the gap between germline ends came to 10 bases. The CDR3 coding sequence is TGTGCCAGCAGCCAACAGGGATATGGCTACACCTTC. Its translation: CASSQQGYGYTF.

V is TRBV12-5 and J is TRBJ1-1; 8 bases agree with TRBD1. Losses at the gene ends were 2 bases for V and 11 bases for J; bases not matched to a gene: 4. Germline V gives CDR1 LGHNT, CDR2 FRNRAP. The CDR3 is made up of 12 amino acids. The CDR3 sequence is CASGLNRGSAFF. The CDR3 DNA is TGTGCTAGTGGTTTGAACAGGGGGTCCGCTTTCTTT.

The V gene is TRBV29-1, the J gene TRBJ2-7; the D gene is possibly TRBD1 (6 bases). Germline V gene data show CDR1 as SQVTM and CDR2 as ANQGSEA. The CDR3 length is 12 residues. Deletions cut 6 bases from V and 2 bases from J, with 11 bases between. The CDR3 DNA is TGCAGCGTCATGACAGGCCCCTACGAGCAGTACTTC. Translation: CSVMTGPYEQYF.

The chain uses TRBV19 and TRBJ2-7; the D gene is possibly TRBD2 (6 bases). Deletions cut 9 bases from V and 7 bases from J, with 16 bases between. The CDR3 spans 12 residues. The germline CDR1 and CDR2 sequences are LNHDA and SQIVND (reference sequence). CDR3 sequence reads: CARGTSSREQYF. The CDR3 coding sequence is TGTGCCAGGGGAACTAGCTCCAGGGAGCAGTACTTC.

DNA of the CDR3: TGTGCCAGCAGTGAATTGACTATCTACAATGAGCAGTTCTTC. This gives the protein CASSELTIYNEQFF. This chain joins TRBV25-1 and TRBJ2-1; weak D call: TRBD2 (5 bases). Trimming cost V 1 base and J 3 bases, with 7 bases left between them. Per the germline V gene, CDR1 is MGHDK and CDR2 is SYGVNS. This CDR3 has 14 residues.

The rearrangement links TRBV9 to TRBJ2-7; D unclear. V was clipped by 3 bases and J by 5 bases, with 12 bases between them. This CDR3 is 13 amino acids long. The germline V gene has CDR1 SGDLS and CDR2 YYNGEE. CDR3 protein: CASSAYVLDEQYF. CDR3 nucleotides: TGTGCCAGCAGCGCGTACGTGTTAGACGAGCAGTACTTC.

This clone was counted a single time. This rearrangement joins TRBV19 to TRBJ2-3, with D possibly being TRBD2 (5 bases). Germline V gene sequence: CDR1 LNHDA, CDR2 SQIVND (reference sequence). The CDR3 extends over 12 amino acids. Trimming pared 3 bases from V and 14 bases from J, leaving 15 bases between. CDR3 protein: CASSMSLAPPYF. CDR3 in DNA: TGTGCCAGTAGTATGTCTCTAGCCCCCCCGTATTTT.

The chain recombines TRBV5-4 with TRBJ2-1; TRBD1 aligns across 8 bases. After removal of 5 bases from V and 9 bases from J, the junction contained 10 bases not matched to a gene. Germline V lookup: CDR1 SGHNT, CDR2 YYREEE (reference sequence). The CDR3 sequence is 14 residues long. CDR3 residues: CASRGQGLSSEQFF. The CDR3 DNA sequence: TGTGCCAGCAGAGGACAGGGTCTTAGCAGTGAGCAGTTCTTC.

V gene TRBV5-1 combines with J gene TRBJ1-2; TRBD1 matches 7 bases. Germline CDR1 SGHRS, CDR2 YFSETQ. V was clipped by 5 bases and J by 0 bases; unmatched bases: 4. The CDR3 loop spans 14 amino acids. The CDR3 DNA reads as TGCGCCAGCAGTTTCGGGACAGCTAACTATGGCTACACCTTC. Protein: CASSFGTANYGYTF. Together with reference TRBV5-1 and TRBJ1-2, the CDR3 gives the full variable domain: KAGVTQTPRYLIKTRGQQVTLSCSPISGHRSVSWYQQTPGQGLQFLFEYFSETQRNKGNFPGRFSGRQFSNSRSEMNVSTLELGDSALYLCASSFGTANYGYTFGSGTRLTVV.

The CDR3 reads CASRIAQNTEAFF. The CDR3 DNA is TGCGCCAGCAGGATCGCACAGAACACTGAAGCTTTCTTT. The chain carries TRBV5-1 and TRBJ1-1; D unclear. Per the germline V gene, CDR1 is SGHRS and CDR2 is YFSETQ. Trimming cost V 5 bases and J 1 base, with 9 bases left between them. The CDR3 extends over 13 amino acids.

V usage is TRBV27 and J usage is TRBJ2-7, with D possibly TRBD2 on 5 matching bases. From germline, CDR1 is MNHEY and CDR2 SMNVEV (reference sequence). V was pared by 8 bases and J by 0 bases, with 17 bases between. This CDR3 contains 15 residues. The CDR3 DNA is TGTGCCAGCTCGGACGGGAAACCTACCTCCTACGAGCAGTACTTC. It translates to CASSDGKPTSYEQYF.

This clone was seen more than once but under ten times. This chain links TRBV5-4 with TRBJ1-1; maybe TRBD1 (5 bases). CDR1 and CDR2 from the germline V gene are SGHNT and YYREEE (reference sequence). The germline V and J ends were trimmed by 0 bases and 0 bases, with 12 bases remaining between them. The length of the CDR3 is 16 residues. The CDR3 protein is CASSLVGSGVNTEAFF. The CDR3 DNA reads as TGTGCCAGCAGCTTGGTAGGTTCGGGGGTGAACACTGAAGCTTTCTTT. Looking up the rest from reference TRBV5-4 and TRBJ1-1 gives the full variable domain: ETGVTQSPTHLIKTRGQQVTLRCSSQSGHNTVSWYQQALGQGPQFIFQYYREEENGRGNFPPRFSGLQFPNYSSELNVNALELDDSALYLCASSLVGSGVNTEAFFGQGTRLTVV.

The V call is TRBV29-1, the J call TRBJ1-1, with 9 bases matching TRBD1. Trimming cost V 6 bases and J 1 base; bases outside gene matches: 3. Germline V gene data show CDR1 as SQVTM and CDR2 as ANQGSEA. The CDR3 is made up of 13 amino acids. The CDR3 DNA follows: TGCAGCGTAGCGACAGGGGGGAACACTGAAGCTTTCTTT. It is translated as CSVATGGNTEAFF.

This sequence joins TRBV28 and TRBJ2-7, with 7 bases lining up with TRBD2. The V gene end was trimmed by 3 bases and the J gene end by 4 bases; junction bases not matched to a gene: 6. The CDR3 loop spans 14 amino acids. Germline V CDR1 and CDR2: MDHEN, SYDVKM. In DNA form, the CDR3 reads TGTGCCAGCAGTTTCAGGGCTAGCGGATACGAGCAGTACTTC. Translation: CASSFRASGYEQYF. Full variable domain (outside the CDR3, taken from reference TRBV28 and TRBJ2-7): DVKVTQSSRYLVKRTGEKVFLECVQDMDHENMFWYRQDPGLGLRLIYFSYDVKMKEKGDIPEGYSVSREKKERFSLILESASTNQTSMYLCASSFRASGYEQYFGPGTRLTVT.